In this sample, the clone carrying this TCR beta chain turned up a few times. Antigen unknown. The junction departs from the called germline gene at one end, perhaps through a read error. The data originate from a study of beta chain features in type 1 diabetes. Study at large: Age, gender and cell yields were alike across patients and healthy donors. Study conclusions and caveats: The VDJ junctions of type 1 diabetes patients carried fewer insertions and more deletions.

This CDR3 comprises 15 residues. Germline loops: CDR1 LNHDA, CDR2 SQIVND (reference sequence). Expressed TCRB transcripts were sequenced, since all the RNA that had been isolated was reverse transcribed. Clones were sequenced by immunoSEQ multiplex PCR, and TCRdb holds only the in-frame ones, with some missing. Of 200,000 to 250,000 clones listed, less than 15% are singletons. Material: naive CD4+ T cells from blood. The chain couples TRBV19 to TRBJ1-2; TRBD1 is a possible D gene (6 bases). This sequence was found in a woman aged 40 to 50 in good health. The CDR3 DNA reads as TGTCCCAGTAGGAGACAGGAACCTTCTGTCGGTGGCTACACCTTC. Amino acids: CPSRRQEPSVGGYTF.